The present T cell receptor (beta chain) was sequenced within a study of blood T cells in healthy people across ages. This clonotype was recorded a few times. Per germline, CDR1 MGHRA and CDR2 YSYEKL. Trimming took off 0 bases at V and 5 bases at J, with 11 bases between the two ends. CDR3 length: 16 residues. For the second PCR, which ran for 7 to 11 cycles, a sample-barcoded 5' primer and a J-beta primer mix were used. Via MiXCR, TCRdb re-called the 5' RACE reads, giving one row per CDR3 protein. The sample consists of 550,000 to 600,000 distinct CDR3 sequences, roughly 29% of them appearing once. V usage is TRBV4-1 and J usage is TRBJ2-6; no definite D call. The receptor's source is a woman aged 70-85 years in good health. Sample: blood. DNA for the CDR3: TGCGCCAGCAGCCAAGAGTCCATTCGAAGGGCCAACGTCCTGACTTTC. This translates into CASSQESIRRANVLTF.